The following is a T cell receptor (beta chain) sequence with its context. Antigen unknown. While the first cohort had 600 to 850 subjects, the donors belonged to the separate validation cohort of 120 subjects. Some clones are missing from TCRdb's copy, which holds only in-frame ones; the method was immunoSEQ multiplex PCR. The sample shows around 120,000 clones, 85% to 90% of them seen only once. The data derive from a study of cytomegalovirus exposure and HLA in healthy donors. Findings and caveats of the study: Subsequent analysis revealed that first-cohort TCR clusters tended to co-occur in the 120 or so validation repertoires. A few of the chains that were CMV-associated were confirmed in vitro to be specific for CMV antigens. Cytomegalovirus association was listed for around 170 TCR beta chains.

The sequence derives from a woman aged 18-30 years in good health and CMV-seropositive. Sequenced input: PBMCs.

Here the CDR3 reads CASSLRDTSYNEQFF. In DNA, the CDR3 is TGCGCCAGCAGCCTACGGGACACCTCCTACAATGAGCAGTTCTTC. This chain joins TRBV4-1 and TRBJ2-1; D is perhaps TRBD1 (6 bases). The V and J ends lost 4 bases and 0 bases respectively, with 10 bases between them. The CDR3 totals 15 residues. The germline gives CDR1 MGHRA, CDR2 YSYEKL.